This TCR beta chain was identified in a study of blood T cell repertoires in COVID-19. About the study: Acute and convalescent COVID-19 samples came from the United States, Italy and Spain. T cells, B-cell-depleted T cells, or PBMCs provided the cDNA or gDNA that served as material.

V trimming: 6 bases; J trimming: 5 bases; junction bases outside the gene matches: 10. Germline values: CDR1 SQVTM, CDR2 ANQGSEA. There are 14 residues in the CDR3. Per the original data handling: Counts of nucleated cells, estimated from reference gene primer amplification, were obtained. Repertoires were generated with immunoSEQ multiplex PCR, while TCRdb's copy carries only in-frame clones and drops some. D and trimming come from the DNA, and the V and J calls and clone size come from that table. The table shows tens of thousands of clones, with around four fifths occurring only once. Patients in Seattle were enrolled during active infection, then followed longitudinally.

Specimen: peripheral blood. J is TRBJ2-4 and V is TRBV29-1; 7 bases align to TRBD1. The TCR sequence derives from a woman between 65 and 79 years old with COVID-19, enrolled during active disease. CDR3 DNA sequence: TGCAGCGTGGTAAACAGGGGAATACAAAACATTCAGTACTTC. It encodes CSVVNRGIQNIQYF.